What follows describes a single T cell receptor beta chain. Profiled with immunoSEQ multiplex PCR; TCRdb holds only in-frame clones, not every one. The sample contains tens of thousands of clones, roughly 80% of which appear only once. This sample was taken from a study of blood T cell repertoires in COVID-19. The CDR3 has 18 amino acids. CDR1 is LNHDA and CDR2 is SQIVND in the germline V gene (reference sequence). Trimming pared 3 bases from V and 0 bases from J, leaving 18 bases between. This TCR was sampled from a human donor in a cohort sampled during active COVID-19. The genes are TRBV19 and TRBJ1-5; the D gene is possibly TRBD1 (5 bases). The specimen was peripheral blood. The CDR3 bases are TGTGCCAGTAGTATTGGGGCCGACGGTCTTTATAGCAATCAGCCCCAGCATTTT. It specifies CASSIGADGLYSNQPQHF.